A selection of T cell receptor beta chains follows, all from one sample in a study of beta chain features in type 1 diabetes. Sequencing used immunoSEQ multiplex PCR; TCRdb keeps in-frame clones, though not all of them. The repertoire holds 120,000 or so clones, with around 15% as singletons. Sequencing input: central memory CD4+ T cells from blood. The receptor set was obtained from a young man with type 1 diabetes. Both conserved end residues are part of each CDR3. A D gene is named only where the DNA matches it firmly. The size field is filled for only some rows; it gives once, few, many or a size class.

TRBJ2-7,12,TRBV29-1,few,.,TGCAGCGTTTATGAACAGGGCTACGAGCAGTACTTC,CSVYEQGYEQYF
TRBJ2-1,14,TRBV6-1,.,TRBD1,TGTGCCAGCCTAAGGACAGGGGGGGACAATGAGCAGTTCTTC,CASLRTGGDNEQFF
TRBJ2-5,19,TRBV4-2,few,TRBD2,TGTGCCAGCAGCCAAGATTTCCTAGCGGGGGGGCCTGCCCAAGAGACCCAGTACTTC,CASSQDFLAGGPAQETQYF
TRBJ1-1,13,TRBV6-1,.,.,TGTGCCAGCAAACAGGGAGGGCACACTGAAGCTTTCTTT,CASKQGGHTEAFF
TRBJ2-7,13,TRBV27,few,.,TGTGCCAGCAGTTCGGCAGTTACCTACGAGCAGTACTTC,CASSSAVTYEQYF
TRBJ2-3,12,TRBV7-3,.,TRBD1,TGTGCCAGCAGCTTTCGGACAGGGAGTCAGTATTTT,CASSFRTGSQYF
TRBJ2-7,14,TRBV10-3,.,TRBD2,TGTGCCATCAGTGAGGTGGCGGGGGGTCGCGAGCAGTACTTC,CAISEVAGGREQYF
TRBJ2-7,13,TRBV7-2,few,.,TGTGCCAGCAGCCGGGACATCTCCTACGAGCAGTACTTC,CASSRDISYEQYF
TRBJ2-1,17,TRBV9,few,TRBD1,TGTGCCAGCAGCGGAACAGGGGCCCATACGGGCTACAATGAGCAGTTCTTC,CASSGTGAHTGYNEQFF
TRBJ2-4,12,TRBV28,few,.,TGTGCCATCTCAGAGACAGATAACATTCAGTACTTC,CAISETDNIQYF
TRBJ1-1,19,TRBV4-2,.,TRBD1,TGTGCCAGCAGCCAATCCCTTGGACAGGGGGGCCCCAAGGGCACTGAAGCTTTCTTT,CASSQSLGQGGPKGTEAFF
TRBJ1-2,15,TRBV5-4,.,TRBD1,TGTGCCAGCAGCGCCGCCCGGGACAGGCCCTATGGCTACACCTTC,CASSAARDRPYGYTF
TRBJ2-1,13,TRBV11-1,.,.,TGTGCCAGCAGCTTAAGATTCTACAATGAGCAGTTCTTC,CASSLRFYNEQFF
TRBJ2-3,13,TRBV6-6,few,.,TGTGCCAGCACTTTCGCAGGGGCAGATACGCAGTATTTT,CASTFAGADTQYF
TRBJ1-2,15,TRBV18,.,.,TGTGCCAGCTCACCACGCTCAGGGTTAAAGGATGGCTACACCTTC,CASSPRSGLKDGYTF
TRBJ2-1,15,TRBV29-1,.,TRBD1,TGCAGCGTTGAAGATCGGGGACAGGGATACAATGAGCAGTTCTTC,CSVEDRGQGYNEQFF
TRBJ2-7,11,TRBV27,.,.,TGTGCCAGCAGTTTTGGGTACGAGCAGTACTTC,CASSFGYEQYF
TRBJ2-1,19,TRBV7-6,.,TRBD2,TGTGCCAGCAGCCCCGGGCTACCGGGAGGGCCGCGATTAAACAATGAGCAGTTCTTC,CASSPGLPGGPRLNNEQFF
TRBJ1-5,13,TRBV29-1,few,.,TGCAGCGTTGTTCAGGGAATTAGACAGCCCCAGCATTTT,CSVVQGIRQPQHF
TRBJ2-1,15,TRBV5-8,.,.,TGTGCCAGCAGCACCTGGGGTGCCGGGGGCAATGAGCAGTTCTTC,CASSTWGAGGNEQFF
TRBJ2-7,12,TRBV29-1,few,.,TGCAGCGTCGGTGGGGTGGGAGCCGAGCAGTACTTC,CSVGGVGAEQYF
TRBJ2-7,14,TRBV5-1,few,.,TGCGCCAGCAGCTCTACGACAATTTCCTACGAGCAGTACTTC,CASSSTTISYEQYF
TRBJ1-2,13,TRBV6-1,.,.,TGTGCCAGCAGTGAACAGGGGAGCTATGGCTACACCTTC,CASSEQGSYGYTF
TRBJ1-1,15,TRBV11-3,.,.,TGTGCCAGCAGCACTACCGGGACGGTGAACACTGAAGCTTTCTTT,CASSTTGTVNTEAFF
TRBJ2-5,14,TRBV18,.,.,TGTGCCAGCTCACTATCCACAGGGAGGGAGACCCAGTACTTC,CASSLSTGRETQYF
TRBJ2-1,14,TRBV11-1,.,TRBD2,TGTGCCAGCAGCTCAGGGACTAGACACAATGAGCAGTTCTTC,CASSSGTRHNEQFF
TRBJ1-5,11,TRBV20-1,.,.,TGCAGTGCGGCGGCTGATCAGCCCCAGCATTTT,CSAAADQPQHF
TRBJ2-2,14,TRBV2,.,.,TGTGCCAGCAGGGCAGACGTGAACACCGGGGAGCTGTTTTTT,CASRADVNTGELFF
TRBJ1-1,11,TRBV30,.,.,TGTGCCTGGAATAAAGGGGGTGAAGCTTTCTTT,CAWNKGGEAFF
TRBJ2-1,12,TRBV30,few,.,TGTGCCTGGAGTGTACCCCCCAATGAGCAGTTCTTC,CAWSVPPNEQFF
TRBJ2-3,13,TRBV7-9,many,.,TGTGCCAGCAGCTTAATAGGCACAGATACGCAGTATTTT,CASSLIGTDTQYF
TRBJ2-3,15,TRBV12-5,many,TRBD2,TGTGCTAGTGGCCGAGGACTAGCGGACACAGATACGCAGTATTTT,CASGRGLADTDTQYF
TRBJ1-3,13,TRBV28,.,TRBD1,TGTGCCAGCAGCCCGGGGCAGGGGGGCACCATATATTTT,CASSPGQGGTIYF
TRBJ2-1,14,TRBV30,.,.,TGTGCCTGGAGTCCGGGGGCCCTACTACATGAGCAGTTCTTC,CAWSPGALLHEQFF
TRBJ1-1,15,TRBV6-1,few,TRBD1,TGTGCCAGCAGTGCCCGGACAGGGTTGAACACTGAAGCTTTCTTT,CASSARTGLNTEAFF
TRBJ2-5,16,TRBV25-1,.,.,TGTGCCAGCAGTGGGCTAGTAGGCTTTGGTGGGGAGACCCAGTACTTC,CASSGLVGFGGETQYF
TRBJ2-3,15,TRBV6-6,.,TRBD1,TGTGCCAGCAGTTACGGGGACAGCCTAGCAGATACGCAGTATTTT,CASSYGDSLADTQYF
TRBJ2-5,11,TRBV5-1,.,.,TGCGCCAGCAGCTCGGGAGAGACCCAGTACTTC,CASSSGETQYF
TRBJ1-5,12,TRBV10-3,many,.,TGTGCCACTAGCTCCATCGAGCAGCCCCAGCATTTT,CATSSIEQPQHF
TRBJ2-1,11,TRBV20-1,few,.,TGCTCCACGTTGCTAGCCTATGAGCAGTTCTTC,CSTLLAYEQFF
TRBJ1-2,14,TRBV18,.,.,TGTGCCAGCTCACCACCGTTTAGGGACTATGGCTACACCTTC,CASSPPFRDYGYTF
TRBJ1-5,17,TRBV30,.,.,TGTGCCTGGAGCTATCCTGGGGGGTCAGGGCACAATCAGCCCCAGCATTTT,CAWSYPGGSGHNQPQHF
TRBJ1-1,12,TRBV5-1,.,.,TGCGCCAGCAGCGCGGAGGGGAATGAAGCTTTCTTT,CASSAEGNEAFF
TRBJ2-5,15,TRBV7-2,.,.,TGTGCCAGCAGCTTTAGACAGTCAGCCGGGGAGACCCAGTACTTC,CASSFRQSAGETQYF
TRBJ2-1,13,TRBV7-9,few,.,TGTGCCAGCGGACTGGACTATGGGGCTGAGCAGTTCTTC,CASGLDYGAEQFF
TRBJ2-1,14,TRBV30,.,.,TGTGCCTGGAGGCCCTCGAGCTCCTACAATGAGCAGTTCTTC,CAWRPSSSYNEQFF
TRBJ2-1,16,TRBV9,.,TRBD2,TGTGCCAGCAGCGTAGGCGGGAGCCCTAGGGGCAATGAGCAGTTCTTC,CASSVGGSPRGNEQFF
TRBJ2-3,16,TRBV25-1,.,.,TGTGCCAGCAGTGAATATAGGGGCGCGGGGACAGATACGCAGTATTTT,CASSEYRGAGTDTQYF
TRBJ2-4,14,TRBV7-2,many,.,TGTGCCAGCAGCTCTACAGTAGCCAAAAACATTCAGTACTTC,CASSSTVAKNIQYF
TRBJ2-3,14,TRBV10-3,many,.,TGTGCCATCAGTGACGGGCGGGACACAGATACGCAGTATTTT,CAISDGRDTDTQYF